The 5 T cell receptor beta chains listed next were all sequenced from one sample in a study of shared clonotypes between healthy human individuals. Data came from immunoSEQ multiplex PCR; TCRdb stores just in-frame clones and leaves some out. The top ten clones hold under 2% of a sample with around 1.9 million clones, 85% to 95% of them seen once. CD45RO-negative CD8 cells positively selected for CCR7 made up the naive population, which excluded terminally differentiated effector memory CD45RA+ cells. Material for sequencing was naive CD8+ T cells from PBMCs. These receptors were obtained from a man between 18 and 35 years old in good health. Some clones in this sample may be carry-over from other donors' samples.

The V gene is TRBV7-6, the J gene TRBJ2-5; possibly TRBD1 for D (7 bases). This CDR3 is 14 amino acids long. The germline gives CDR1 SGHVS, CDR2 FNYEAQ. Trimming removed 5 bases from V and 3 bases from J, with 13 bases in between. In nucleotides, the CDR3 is TGTGCCAGCAGCCCGGCAGGGGGGAAAGAGACCCAGTACTTC. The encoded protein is CASSPAGGKETQYF.

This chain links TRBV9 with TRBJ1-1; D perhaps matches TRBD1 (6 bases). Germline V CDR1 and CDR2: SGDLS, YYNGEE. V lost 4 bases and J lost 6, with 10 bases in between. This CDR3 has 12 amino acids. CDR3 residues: CASSPPGAEAFF. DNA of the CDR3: TGTGCCAGCAGCCCCCCAGGGGCTGAAGCTTTCTTT.

Written as DNA, the CDR3 is TGTGCCAGCAGCCAAGTACGGGGGGCAGGTGAAAAACTGTTTTTT. Protein product: CASSQVRGAGEKLFF. The chain combines TRBV4-2 with TRBJ1-4, with D perhaps TRBD1 (6 bases). CDR1 is LGHNA, CDR2 YNFKEQ, per germline. This CDR3 is built from 15 residues. V lost 1 base, J lost 7 bases, and 13 bases lay in between.

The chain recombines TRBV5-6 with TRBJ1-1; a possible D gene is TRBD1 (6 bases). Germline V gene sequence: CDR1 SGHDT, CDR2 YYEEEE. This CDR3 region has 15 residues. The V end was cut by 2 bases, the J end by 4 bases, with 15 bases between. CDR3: CASSFSGGWGTEAFF. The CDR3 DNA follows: TGTGCCAGCAGCTTTTCGGGGGGCTGGGGCACTGAAGCTTTCTTT.

The CDR3 DNA follows: TGTGCCAGCAGCCCCCGGGGACTAGCGGGAGGAGAATCCTACAATGAGCAGTTCTTC. It encodes CASSPRGLAGGESYNEQFF. The chain is built from TRBV5-4 and TRBJ2-1, with TRBD2 matching over 15 bases. V lost 4 bases to trimming and J lost 1 base; unmatched junction nucleotides: 9. This CDR3 comprises 19 residues. Per germline, CDR1 SGHNT and CDR2 YYREEE (reference sequence).